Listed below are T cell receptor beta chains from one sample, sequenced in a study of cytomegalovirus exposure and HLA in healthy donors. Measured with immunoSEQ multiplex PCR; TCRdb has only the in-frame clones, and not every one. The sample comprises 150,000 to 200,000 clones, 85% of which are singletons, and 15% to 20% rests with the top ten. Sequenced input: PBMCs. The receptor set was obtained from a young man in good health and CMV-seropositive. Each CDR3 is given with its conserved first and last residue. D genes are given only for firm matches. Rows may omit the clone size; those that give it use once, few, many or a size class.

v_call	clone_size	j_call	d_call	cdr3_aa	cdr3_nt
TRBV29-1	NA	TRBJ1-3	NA	CSGTGRTGNTIYF	TGCAGCGGTACAGGGAGAACTGGAAACACCATATATTTT
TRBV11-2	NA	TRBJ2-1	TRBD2	CASSPGLAGDNPSYNEQFF	TGTGCCAGCAGCCCAGGACTAGCGGGGGACAACCCTTCCTACAATGAGCAGTTCTTC
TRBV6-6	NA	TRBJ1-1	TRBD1	CASSLDRLEAFF	TGTGCCAGCAGTCTGGACAGGCTTGAAGCTTTCTTT
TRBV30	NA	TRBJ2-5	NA	CAWSLQYQETQYF	TGTGCCTGGAGCCTACAGTACCAAGAGACCCAGTACTTC
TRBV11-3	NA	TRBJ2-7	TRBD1	CASSGQGVEQYF	TGTGCCAGCAGCGGACAGGGGGTCGAGCAGTACTTC
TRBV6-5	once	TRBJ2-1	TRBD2	CASSYSSGGSLGQFF	TGTGCCAGCAGTTACTCATCGGGAGGTTCCCTAGGGCAGTTCTTC
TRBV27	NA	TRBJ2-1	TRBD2	CASSLGTSGDEQFF	TGTGCCAGCAGTCTCGGGACTAGCGGCGATGAGCAGTTCTTC
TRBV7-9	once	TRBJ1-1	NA	CASSRDSYTEAFF	TGTGCCAGCAGTCGTGACAGCTACACTGAAGCTTTCTTT
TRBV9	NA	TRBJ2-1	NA	CASSEQITNEQFF	TGTGCCAGCAGCGAACAAATCACCAATGAGCAGTTCTTC
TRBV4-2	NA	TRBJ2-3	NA	CASSPRGASTDTQYF	TGTGCCAGCAGCCCCCGGGGGGCTAGCACAGATACGCAGTATTTT
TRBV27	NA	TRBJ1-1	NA	CASTYGTEAFF	TGTGCCAGCACTTACGGCACTGAAGCTTTCTTT
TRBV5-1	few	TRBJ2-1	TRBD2	CASSLSGLAGNTEQFF	TGCGCCAGCAGCTTGTCAGGGCTAGCGGGGAATACTGAGCAGTTCTTC
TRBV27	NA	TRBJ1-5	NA	CASSFRNQPQHF	TGTGCCAGCAGTTTCAGAAATCAGCCCCAGCATTTT
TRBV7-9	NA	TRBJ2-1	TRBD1	CASSLALTGSNEQFF	TGTGCCAGCAGCTTAGCGCTGACAGGGAGCAATGAGCAGTTCTTC
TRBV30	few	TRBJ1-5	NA	CAWTSGGNQPQHF	TGTGCCTGGACTTCAGGGGGCAATCAGCCCCAGCATTTT
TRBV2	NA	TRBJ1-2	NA	CASSRTESNYGYTF	TGTGCCAGCAGTCGGACAGAATCCAACTATGGCTACACCTTC
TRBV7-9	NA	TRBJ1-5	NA	CASSSGGGGNQPQHF	TGTGCCAGCAGTAGTGGTGGGGGGGGCAATCAGCCCCAGCATTTT
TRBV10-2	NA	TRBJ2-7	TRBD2	CASSGLAGVGEQYF	TGCGCCAGCAGTGGCCTAGCGGGAGTTGGAGAGCAGTACTTC
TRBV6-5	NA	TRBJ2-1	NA	CASSYSAKYNEQFF	TGTGCCAGCAGTTACTCGGCCAAGTACAATGAGCAGTTCTTC
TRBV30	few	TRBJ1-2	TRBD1	CAWSPSRGLGYTF	TGTGCCTGGAGTCCTAGCAGGGGGCTAGGCTACACCTTC
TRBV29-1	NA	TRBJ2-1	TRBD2	CSVEILAGDRSYNEQFF	TGCAGCGTTGAGATACTAGCGGGAGACCGCTCCTACAATGAGCAGTTCTTC
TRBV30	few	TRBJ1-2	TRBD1	CAGTGSGYTF	TGTGCCGGGACAGGGTCTGGCTACACCTTC
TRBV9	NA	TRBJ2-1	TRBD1	CASSVGDRGLGNEQFF	TGTGCCAGCAGCGTAGGGGACAGGGGGCTGGGAAATGAGCAGTTCTTC
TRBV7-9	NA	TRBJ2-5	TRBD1	CASRVGQGAETQYF	TGTGCCAGCAGGGTGGGACAGGGGGCAGAGACCCAGTACTTC
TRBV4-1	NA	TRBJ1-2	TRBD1	CASSQERGRDGYTF	TGCGCCAGCAGCCAAGAGAGGGGGCGCGATGGCTACACCTTC
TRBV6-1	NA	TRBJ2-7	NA	CASSEAIGGLIEQYF	TGTGCCAGCAGTGAAGCGATTGGAGGGTTGATCGAGCAGTACTTC
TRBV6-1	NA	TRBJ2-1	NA	CASSERPGSSYNEQFF	TGTGCCAGCAGTGAAAGGCCGGGGAGCTCCTACAATGAGCAGTTCTTC
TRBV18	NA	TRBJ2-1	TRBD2	CASSPPLAGNNEQFF	TGTGCCAGCTCGCCGCCTTTAGCGGGAAACAATGAGCAGTTCTTC
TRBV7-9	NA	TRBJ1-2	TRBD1	CASSFTGDYGYTF	TGTGCCAGCAGTTTTACAGGGGACTATGGCTACACCTTC
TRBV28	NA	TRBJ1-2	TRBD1	CASSLWTGLSGYTF	TGTGCCAGCAGTTTGTGGACAGGCCTAAGTGGCTACACCTTC
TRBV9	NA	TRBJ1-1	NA	CASSSGLINTEAFF	TGTGCCAGCAGCTCCGGACTAATAAACACTGAAGCTTTCTTT
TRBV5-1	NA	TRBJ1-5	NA	CASKVEDSNQPQHF	TGCGCCAGCAAAGTGGAGGATAGCAATCAGCCCCAGCATTTT
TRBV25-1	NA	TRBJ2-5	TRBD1	CASSARDRGRAFQETQYF	TGTGCCAGCAGTGCCCGGGACAGGGGTCGGGCGTTCCAAGAGACCCAGTACTTC
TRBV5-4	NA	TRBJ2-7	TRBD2	CASSVWGLAYEQYF	TGTGCCAGCAGCGTATGGGGACTAGCCTACGAGCAGTACTTC
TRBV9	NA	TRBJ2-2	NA	CASSVAAVWGGELFF	TGTGCCAGCAGCGTAGCAGCGGTTTGGGGCGGGGAGCTGTTTTTT
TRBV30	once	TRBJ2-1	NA	CAWRTAGAPLEQFF	TGTGCCTGGAGGACGGCGGGGGCGCCCCTTGAGCAGTTCTTC
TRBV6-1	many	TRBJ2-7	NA	CASSARRGQGEQYF	TGTGCCAGCAGTGCCCGGCGAGGACAAGGCGAGCAGTACTTC
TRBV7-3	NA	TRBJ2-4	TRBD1	CASSPQGQGVSIQYF	TGTGCCAGCAGCCCCCAGGGACAGGGGGTCAGCATTCAGTACTTC
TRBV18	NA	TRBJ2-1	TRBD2	CASSPVAGAYNEQFF	TGTGCCAGCTCCCCAGTAGCGGGAGCCTACAATGAGCAGTTCTTC
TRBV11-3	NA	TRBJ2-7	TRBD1	CASSSWTGVGEQYF	TGTGCCAGCAGCTCCTGGACAGGGGTAGGCGAGCAGTACTTC
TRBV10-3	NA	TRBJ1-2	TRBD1	CAISGWDRHYGYTF	TGTGCCATCAGCGGATGGGACAGGCACTATGGCTACACCTTC
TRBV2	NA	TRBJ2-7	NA	CASSEALQQLGEQYF	TGTGCCAGCAGTGAAGCGCTTCAACAGTTGGGCGAGCAGTACTTC